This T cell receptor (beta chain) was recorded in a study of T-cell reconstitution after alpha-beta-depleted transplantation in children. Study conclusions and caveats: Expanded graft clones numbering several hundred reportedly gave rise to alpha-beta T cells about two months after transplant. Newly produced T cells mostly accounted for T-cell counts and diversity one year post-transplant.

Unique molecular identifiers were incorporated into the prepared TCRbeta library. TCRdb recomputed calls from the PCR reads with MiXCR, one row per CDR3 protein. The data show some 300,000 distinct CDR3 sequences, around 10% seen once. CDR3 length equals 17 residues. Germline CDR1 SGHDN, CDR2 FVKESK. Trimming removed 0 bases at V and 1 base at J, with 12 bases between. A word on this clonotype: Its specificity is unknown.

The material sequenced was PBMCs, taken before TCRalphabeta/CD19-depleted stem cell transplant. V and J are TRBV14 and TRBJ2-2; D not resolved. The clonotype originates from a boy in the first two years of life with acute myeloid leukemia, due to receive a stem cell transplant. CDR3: CASSQDFGYLNTGELFF. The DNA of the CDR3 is TGTGCCAGCAGCCAAGACTTTGGCTACCTGAACACCGGGGAGCTGTTTTTT.